The entry below describes one T cell receptor beta chain. Its antigen is unidentified. Assay used: immunoSEQ multiplex PCR; TCRdb lists only in-frame clones, some missing. The sample has around 100,000 clones, about 89% seen once. The sample originates from a study of OX40 agonist ivuxolimab in advanced cancers. Study in general: Patients assigned to dose escalation were diagnosed with hepatocellular carcinoma, melanoma, renal cell or head and neck cancer. General study results and limits: It was not determined which antigens were specifically recognized by the peripheral T cells that had undergone clonal expansion.

This CDR3 has 16 residues. The V gene's germline CDR1 is LGHNT and CDR2 FRNRAP. Trimming cost V 6 bases and J 6 bases; bases outside gene matches: 11. Systemic immunosuppression or autoimmune disease history was grounds to exclude patients. Peripheral blood came from all dose cohorts at three timepoints. The input for sequencing was CD4+ or CD8+ T cells sorted from blood, taken in a trial of the OX40 agonist ivuxolimab. The chain carries TRBV12-5 and TRBJ1-6, with TRBD1 identical over 7 bases. This TCR was recovered from an adult with an advanced solid tumor such as melanoma, head and neck, liver or kidney cancer. In DNA form, the CDR3 reads TGTGCTAGTGGCATCCCCCGACAGGGAAGTAATTCACCCCTCCACTTT. Translation gives CASGIPRQGSNSPLHF.